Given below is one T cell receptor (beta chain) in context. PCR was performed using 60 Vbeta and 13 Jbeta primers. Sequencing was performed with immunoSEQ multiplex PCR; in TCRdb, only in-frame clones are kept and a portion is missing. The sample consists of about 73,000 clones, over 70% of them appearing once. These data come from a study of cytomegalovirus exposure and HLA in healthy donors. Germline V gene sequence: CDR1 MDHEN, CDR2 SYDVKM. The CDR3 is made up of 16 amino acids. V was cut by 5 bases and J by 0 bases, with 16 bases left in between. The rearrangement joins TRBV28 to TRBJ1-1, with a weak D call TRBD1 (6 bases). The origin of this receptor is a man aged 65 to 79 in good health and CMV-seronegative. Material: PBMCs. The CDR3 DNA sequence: TGTGCCAGCAGTCCCTACAGGGTCGCCATGAACACTGAAGCTTTCTTT. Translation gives CASSPYRVAMNTEAFF.